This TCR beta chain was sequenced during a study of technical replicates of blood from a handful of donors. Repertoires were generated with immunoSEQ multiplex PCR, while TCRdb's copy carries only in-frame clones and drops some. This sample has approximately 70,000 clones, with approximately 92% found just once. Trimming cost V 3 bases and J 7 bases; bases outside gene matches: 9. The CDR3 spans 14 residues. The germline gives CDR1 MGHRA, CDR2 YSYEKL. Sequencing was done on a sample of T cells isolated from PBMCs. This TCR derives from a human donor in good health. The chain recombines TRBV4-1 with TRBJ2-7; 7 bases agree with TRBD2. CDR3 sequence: CASSHPERDQEQYF. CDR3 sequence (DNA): TGCGCCAGCAGCCACCCAGAGCGGGATCAGGAGCAGTACTTC.